This TCR beta chain was identified during a study of T cells in Graves' hyperthyroidism and ophthalmopathy (dated 2019 in TCRdb). The study in broad terms: Peripheral blood was sampled at the time of initial diagnosis, prior to any treatment. To identify distinguishing TCR V-J signatures, a discovery cohort of about 95 patients was used, comprising 43 with Graves' ophthalmopathy and some 60 with stable Graves' hyperthyroidism. Whether ophthalmopathy could be predicted prospectively was tested in an independent validation cohort made up of under 20 hyperthyroidism patients plus 17 patients who later progressed to ophthalmopathy. The 75 to 100 discovery patients were divided at random into training and test sets in a 7:3 ratio. In about 6 Graves' hyperthyroidism patients, the study also compared T-cell repertoires from thyroid tissue with T-cell repertoires from blood. After sampling, hyperthyroidism patients received methimazole starting at 30 mg daily, and ophthalmopathy patients received high-dose intravenous methylprednisolone. The paper describes TCR Vbeta CDR3 sequencing of 120 to 150 peripheral blood samples, made up of approximately 40 ophthalmopathy patients, 70 to 75 hyperthyroidism patients and roughly 17 progressor patients. Overall study results and their limits: Most expanded thyroid clonotypes (frequency above 0.001) were also detected in blood, a finding suggesting that blood repertoires may reflect thyroid immune responses. Sample size was not statistically predetermined, and blinding of investigators to group allocation was not performed. In validation, the model predicted progression to ophthalmopathy a median of approximately 6.6 months before onset, with approximately 68% sensitivity and about 72% specificity. A model built on a 13 V-J signature distinguished ophthalmopathy from stable hyperthyroidism, reaching 85% to 90% sensitivity and approximately 83% specificity in cross-validation and 80%/75% in testing.

Stable Graves' hyperthyroidism was defined as no progression to ophthalmopathy during 18 months of follow-up. Hyperthyroidism patients were newly diagnosed, had a disease duration of under 2 months, and were aged 18 to 65 years. The study excluded patients with uncontrolled infections, other autoimmune diseases, pregnancy or lactation. Diagnoses were based on clinical symptoms, serum thyroxine and TRAb, thyroid ultrasound and orbital computed tomography. PBMCs were separated from 7.5 to 10 ml of fresh peripheral blood using Ficoll-Paque density gradient centrifugation. Total RNA was extracted using Trizol reagent, and RNA quality was assessed on an Agilent 2100 Bioanalyzer. Remarks on this clonotype: The antigen it recognizes is unknown. Qualities for individual bases were not recorded, and no much larger clone is one base off.

Reading the germline V gene (reference sequence) gives CDR1 DFQATT and CDR2 SNEGSKA. V loses 0 bases, J loses 9 bases, and the germline ends lie 21 bases apart. The CDR3 sequence holds 17 residues, the cysteine and phenylalanine included. The read is trimmed to its CDR3 DNA, 51 bases read in frame from base 1. The TCR beta CDR3 regions were amplified from the RNA transcripts. The TCR CDR3 was subjected to a first round of RT-PCR using the HTBI primer set and the Qiagen OneStep RT-PCR kit. Libraries were constructed in a second round of multiplex PCR, after which size selection and purification were performed. Paired-end sequencing of the libraries was performed with 100 bp reads on an Illumina HiSeq2000. The authors' pipeline ran thus. SOAPnuke was used to process the raw data, with reads discarded if the reads contained adapters or uncalled bases, had a mean Phred below 15, or lacked an exact constant-primer or identifier match. COPE v1.2.5 was used to merge high-quality paired reads, and clonotypes were defined as unique nucleotide sequences. Clonotypes were aligned to IMGT TRBV, TRBD and TRBJ reference segments using MiTCR v1.1. Only V-J combinations with frequency above 0.0001, covering about 99% of repertoires, were analysed. The TCS score was defined as the ratio of F50 (clonal expansion) to E x V (chaos), calculated using BLOSUM62-based TCRdist between CDR3 peptides within each V-J. Welch's t-statistics and random forest reduced 500 to 550 V-J features to 13, which were used in a naive Bayes classifier (R e1071). Using fastp at Q25 and MiXCR, TCRdb reprocessed the public reads and kept productive beta chains. Each record represents a unique CDR3 protein, reported with the most common genes and DNA among its rows. TCRdb, rather than the study authors, made the V and J calls. This sample comprises 550,000 to 600,000 distinct CDR3 sequences, over 15% of them detected only once. The leading ten clones occupy about 17% of the sample.

The receptor comes from a woman under 30 with Graves' hyperthyroidism. The sample comprised blood. The rearrangement combines TRBV20-1 with TRBJ1-6; a confident D gene designation cannot be given. In nucleotide form, the sequence is TGCAGTGCTAGAGATCTTGAATCAGGACCTCTGGGTTCACCCCTCCACTTT. It translates to CSARDLESGPLGSPLHF.